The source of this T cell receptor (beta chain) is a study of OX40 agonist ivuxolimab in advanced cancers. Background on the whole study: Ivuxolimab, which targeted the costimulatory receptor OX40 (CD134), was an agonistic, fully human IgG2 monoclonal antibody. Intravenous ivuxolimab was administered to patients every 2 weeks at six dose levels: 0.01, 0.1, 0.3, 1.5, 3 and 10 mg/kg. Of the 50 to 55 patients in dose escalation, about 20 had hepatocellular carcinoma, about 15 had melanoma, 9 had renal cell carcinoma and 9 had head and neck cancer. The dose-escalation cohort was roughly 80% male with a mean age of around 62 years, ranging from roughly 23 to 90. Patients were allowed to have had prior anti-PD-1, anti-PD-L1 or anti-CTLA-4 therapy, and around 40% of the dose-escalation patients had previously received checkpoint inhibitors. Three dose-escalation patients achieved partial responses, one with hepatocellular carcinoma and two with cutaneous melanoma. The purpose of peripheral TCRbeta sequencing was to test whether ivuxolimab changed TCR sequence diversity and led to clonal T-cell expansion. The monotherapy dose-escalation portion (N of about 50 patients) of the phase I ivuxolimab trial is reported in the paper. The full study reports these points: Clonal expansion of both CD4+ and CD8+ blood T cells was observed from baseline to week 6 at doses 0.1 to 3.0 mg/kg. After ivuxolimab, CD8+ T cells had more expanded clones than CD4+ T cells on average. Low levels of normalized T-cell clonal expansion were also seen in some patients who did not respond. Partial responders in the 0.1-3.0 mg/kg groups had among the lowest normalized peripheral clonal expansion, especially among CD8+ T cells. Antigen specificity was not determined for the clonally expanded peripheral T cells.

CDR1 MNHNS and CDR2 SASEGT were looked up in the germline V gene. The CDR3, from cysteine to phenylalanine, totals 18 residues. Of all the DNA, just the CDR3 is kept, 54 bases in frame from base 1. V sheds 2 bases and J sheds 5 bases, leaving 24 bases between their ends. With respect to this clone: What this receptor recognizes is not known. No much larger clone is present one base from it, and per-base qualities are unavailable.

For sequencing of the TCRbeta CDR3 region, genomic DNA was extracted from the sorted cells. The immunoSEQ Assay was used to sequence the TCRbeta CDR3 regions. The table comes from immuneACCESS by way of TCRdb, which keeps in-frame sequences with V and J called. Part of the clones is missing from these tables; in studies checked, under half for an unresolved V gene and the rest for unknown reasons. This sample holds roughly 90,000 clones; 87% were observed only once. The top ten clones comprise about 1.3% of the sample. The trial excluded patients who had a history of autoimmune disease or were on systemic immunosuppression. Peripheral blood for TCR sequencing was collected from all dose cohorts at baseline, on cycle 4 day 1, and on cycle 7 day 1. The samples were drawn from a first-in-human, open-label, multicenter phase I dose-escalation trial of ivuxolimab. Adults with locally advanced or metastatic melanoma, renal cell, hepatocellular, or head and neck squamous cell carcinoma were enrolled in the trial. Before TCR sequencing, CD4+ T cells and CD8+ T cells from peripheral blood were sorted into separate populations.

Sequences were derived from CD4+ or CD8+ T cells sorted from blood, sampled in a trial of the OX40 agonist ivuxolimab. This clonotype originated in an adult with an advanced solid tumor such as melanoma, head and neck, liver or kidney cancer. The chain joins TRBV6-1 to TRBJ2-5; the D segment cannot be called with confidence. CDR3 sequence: CASSEPWQAGPLRETQYF. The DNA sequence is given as TGTGCCAGCAGTGAACCGTGGCAAGCTGGGCCTCTCAGGGAGACCCAGTACTTC.